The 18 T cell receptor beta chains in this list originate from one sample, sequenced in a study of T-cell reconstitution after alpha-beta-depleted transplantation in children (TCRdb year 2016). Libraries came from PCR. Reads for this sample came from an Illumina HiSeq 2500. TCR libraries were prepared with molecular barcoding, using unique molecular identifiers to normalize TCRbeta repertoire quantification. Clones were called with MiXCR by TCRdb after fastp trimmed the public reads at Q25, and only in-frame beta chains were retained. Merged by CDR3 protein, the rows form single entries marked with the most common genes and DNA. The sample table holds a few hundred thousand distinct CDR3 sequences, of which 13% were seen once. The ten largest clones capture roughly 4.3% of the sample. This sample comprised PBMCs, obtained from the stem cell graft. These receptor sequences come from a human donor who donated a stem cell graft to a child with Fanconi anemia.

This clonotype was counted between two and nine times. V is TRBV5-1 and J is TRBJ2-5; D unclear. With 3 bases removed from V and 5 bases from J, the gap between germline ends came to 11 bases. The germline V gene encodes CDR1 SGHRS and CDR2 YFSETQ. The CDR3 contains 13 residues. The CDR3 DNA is TGCGCCAGCAGCTCCCAAATGGGGGAGACCCAGTACTTC. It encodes CASSSQMGETQYF.

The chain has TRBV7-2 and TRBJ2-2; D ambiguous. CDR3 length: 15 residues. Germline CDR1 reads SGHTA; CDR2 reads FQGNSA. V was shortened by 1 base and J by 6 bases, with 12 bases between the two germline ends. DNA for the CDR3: TGTGCCAGCAGCTTAGAACCGAGTTATGCCGGGGAGCTGTTTTTT. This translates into CASSLEPSYAGELFF.

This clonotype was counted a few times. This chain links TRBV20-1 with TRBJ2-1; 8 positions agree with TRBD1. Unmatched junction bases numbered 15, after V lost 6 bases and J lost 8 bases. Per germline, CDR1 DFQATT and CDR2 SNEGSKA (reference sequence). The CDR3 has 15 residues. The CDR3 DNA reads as TGCAGTGCCGGCCCCCAGGGGGCAAAGGGTGATGAGCAGTTCTTC. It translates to CSAGPQGAKGDEQFF.

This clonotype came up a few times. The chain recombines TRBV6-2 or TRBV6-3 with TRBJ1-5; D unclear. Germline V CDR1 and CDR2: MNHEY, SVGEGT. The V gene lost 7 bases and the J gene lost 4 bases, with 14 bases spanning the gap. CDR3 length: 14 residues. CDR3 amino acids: CASTEAGKNQPQHF. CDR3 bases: TGTGCCAGCACGGAGGCAGGAAAAAATCAGCCCCAGCATTTT.

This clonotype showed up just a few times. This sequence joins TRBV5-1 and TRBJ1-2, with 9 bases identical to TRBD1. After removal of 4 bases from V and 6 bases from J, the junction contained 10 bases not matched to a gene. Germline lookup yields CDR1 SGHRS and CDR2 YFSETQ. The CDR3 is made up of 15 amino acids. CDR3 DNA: TGCGCCAGCAGCGTAACCGGGACAGGGTATGATGGCTACACCTTC. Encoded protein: CASSVTGTGYDGYTF.

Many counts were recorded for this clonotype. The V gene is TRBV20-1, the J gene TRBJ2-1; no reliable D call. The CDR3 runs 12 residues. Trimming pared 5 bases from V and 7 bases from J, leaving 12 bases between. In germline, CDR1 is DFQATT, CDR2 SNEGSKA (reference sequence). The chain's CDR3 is CSAGEVVNEQFF. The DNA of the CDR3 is TGCAGTGCTGGCGAGGTTGTAAATGAGCAGTTCTTC.

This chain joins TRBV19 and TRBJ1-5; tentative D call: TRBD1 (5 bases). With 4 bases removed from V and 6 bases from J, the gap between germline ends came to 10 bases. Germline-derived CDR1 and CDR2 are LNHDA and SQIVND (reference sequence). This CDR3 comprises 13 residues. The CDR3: CASSNKRGQPQHF. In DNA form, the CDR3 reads TGTGCCAGTAGTAATAAAAGGGGTCAGCCCCAGCATTTT.

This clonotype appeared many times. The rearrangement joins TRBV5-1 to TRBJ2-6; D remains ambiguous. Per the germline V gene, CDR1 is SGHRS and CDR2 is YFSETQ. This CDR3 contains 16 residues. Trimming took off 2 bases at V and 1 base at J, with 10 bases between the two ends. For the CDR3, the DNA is TGCGCCAGCAGCTTTGTCGGGTCGTCTGGGGCCAACGTCCTGACTTTC. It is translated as CASSFVGSSGANVLTF.

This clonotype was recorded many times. Here the CDR3 DNA reads TGTGCCTCTGCTGAGGAGGGAGTGTACGAGCAGTACGTC. Translation: CASAEEGVYEQYV. The chain carries TRBV6-2 or TRBV6-3 and TRBJ2-7; D possibly corresponds to TRBD2 (6 bases). Trimming took 11 bases from V and 4 from J, leaving 18 bases between them. Germline V gene sequence: CDR1 MNHEY, CDR2 SVGEGT. The CDR3 contains 13 residues.

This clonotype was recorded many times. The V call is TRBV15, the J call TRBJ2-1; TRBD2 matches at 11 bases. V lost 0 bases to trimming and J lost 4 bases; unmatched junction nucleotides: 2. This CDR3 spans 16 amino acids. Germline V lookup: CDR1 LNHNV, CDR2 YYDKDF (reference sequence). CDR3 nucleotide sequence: TGTGCCACCAGCAGAGAGAGGACTAGCGGGTACAATGAGCAGTTCTTC. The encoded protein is CATSRERTSGYNEQFF.

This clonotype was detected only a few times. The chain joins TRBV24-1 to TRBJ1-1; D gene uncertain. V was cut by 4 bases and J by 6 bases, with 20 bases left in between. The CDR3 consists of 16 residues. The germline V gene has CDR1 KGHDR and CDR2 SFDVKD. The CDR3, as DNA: TGTGCCACCAGTGACCGATTGCCTGCGTCCGATTCTGAAGCTTTCTTT. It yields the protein CATSDRLPASDSEAFF.

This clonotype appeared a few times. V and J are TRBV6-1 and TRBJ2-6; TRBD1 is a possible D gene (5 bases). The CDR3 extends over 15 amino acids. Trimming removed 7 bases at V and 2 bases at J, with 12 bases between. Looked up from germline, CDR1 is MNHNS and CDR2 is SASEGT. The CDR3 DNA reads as TGTGCCAGCACTGCAGGGCTACCTGGGGCCAACGTCCTGACTTTC. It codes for CASTAGLPGANVLTF.

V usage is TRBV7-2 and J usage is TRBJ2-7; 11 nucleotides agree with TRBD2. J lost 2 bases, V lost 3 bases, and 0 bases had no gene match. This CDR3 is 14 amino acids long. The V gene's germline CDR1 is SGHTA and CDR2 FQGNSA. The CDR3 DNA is TGTGCCAGCAGCTTTAGCGGGGGGGCCTACGAGCAGTACTTC. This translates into CASSFSGGAYEQYF.

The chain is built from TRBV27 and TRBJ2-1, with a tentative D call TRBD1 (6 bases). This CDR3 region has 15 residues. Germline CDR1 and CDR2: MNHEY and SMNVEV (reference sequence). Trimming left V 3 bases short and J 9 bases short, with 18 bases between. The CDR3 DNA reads TGTGCCAGCAGTTTGGATCCCCATCAGGGGTTTGAGCAGTTCTTC. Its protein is CASSLDPHQGFEQFF.

The CDR3 nucleotides read TGTGCCAGCACCCCAGGCGTAGACCTTCACACCGGGGAGCTGTTTTTT. Translation gives CASTPGVDLHTGELFF. V usage is TRBV6-1 and J usage is TRBJ2-2; D remains unclear. Trimming cost V 7 bases and J 3 bases, with 18 bases left between them. This CDR3 spans 16 amino acids. Germline V gene lookup returns CDR1 MNHNS and CDR2 SASEGT.

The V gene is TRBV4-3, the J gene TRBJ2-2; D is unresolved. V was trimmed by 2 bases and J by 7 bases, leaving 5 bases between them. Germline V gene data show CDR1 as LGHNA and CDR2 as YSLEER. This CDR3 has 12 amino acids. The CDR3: CASSQIHGELFF. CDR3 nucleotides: TGCGCCAGCAGCCAAATCCACGGGGAGCTGTTTTTT.

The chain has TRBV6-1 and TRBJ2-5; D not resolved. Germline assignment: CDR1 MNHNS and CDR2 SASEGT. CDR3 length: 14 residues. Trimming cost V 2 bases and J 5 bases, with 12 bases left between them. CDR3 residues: CASSELGLKETQYF. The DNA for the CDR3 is TGTGCCAGCAGTGAACTAGGGTTAAAGGAGACCCAGTACTTC.

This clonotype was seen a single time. The CDR3 DNA follows: TGCAGCGTTGGGGGTCATGGGGCCGGGACAGGGAGAGAGCAGTACTTC. Amino acids: CSVGGHGAGTGREQYF. This sequence joins TRBV29-1 and TRBJ2-7; TRBD1 matches 9 bases. This CDR3 has 16 residues. CDR1 and CDR2 (germline): SQVTM, ANQGSEA. Trimming took 4 bases from V and 7 from J; bases not matched to a gene: 17.